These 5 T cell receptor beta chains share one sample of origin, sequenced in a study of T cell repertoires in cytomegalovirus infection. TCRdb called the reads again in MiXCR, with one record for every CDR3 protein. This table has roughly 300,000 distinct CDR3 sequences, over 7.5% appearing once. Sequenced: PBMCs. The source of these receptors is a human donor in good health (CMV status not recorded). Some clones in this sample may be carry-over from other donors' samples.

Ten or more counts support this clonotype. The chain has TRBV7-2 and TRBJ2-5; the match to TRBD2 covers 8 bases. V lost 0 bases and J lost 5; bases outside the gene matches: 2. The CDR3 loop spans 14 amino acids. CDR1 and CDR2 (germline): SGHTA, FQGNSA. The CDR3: CASSLAPSGETQYF. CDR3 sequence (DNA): TGTGCCAGCAGCTTAGCGCCTAGCGGGGAGACCCAGTACTTC.

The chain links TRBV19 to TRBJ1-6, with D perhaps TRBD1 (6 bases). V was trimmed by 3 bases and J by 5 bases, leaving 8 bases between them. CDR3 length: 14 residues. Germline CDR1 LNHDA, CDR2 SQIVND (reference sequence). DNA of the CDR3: TGTGCCAGTAGTATCGCAGGGGATAATTCACCCCTCCACTTT. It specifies CASSIAGDNSPLHF.

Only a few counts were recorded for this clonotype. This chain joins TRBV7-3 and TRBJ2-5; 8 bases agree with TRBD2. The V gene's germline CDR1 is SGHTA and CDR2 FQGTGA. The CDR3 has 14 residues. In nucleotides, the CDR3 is TGTGCGGTGGGTCCACGGGGGGGCCTGGAGACCCAGTACTTC. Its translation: CAVGPRGGLETQYF.

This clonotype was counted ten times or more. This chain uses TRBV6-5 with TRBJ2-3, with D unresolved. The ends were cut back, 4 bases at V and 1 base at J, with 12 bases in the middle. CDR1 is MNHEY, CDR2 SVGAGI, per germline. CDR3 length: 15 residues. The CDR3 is CASSSTRAGTDTQYF. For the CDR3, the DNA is TGTGCCAGCAGTTCTACTCGGGCGGGCACAGATACGCAGTATTTT.

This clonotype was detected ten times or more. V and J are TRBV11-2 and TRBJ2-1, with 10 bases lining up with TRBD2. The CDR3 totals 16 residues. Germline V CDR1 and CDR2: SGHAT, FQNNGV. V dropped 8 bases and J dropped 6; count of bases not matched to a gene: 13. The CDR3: CASGGMASGSRNEQFF. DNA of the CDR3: TGTGCCAGCGGGGGAATGGCTAGCGGGAGCCGCAATGAGCAGTTCTTC. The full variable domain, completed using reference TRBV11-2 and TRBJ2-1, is EAGVAQSPRYKIIEKRQSVAFWCNPISGHATLYWYQQILGQGPKLLIQFQNNGVVDDSQLPKDRFSAERLKGVDSTLKIQPAKLEDSAVYLCASGGMASGSRNEQFFGPGTRLTVL.